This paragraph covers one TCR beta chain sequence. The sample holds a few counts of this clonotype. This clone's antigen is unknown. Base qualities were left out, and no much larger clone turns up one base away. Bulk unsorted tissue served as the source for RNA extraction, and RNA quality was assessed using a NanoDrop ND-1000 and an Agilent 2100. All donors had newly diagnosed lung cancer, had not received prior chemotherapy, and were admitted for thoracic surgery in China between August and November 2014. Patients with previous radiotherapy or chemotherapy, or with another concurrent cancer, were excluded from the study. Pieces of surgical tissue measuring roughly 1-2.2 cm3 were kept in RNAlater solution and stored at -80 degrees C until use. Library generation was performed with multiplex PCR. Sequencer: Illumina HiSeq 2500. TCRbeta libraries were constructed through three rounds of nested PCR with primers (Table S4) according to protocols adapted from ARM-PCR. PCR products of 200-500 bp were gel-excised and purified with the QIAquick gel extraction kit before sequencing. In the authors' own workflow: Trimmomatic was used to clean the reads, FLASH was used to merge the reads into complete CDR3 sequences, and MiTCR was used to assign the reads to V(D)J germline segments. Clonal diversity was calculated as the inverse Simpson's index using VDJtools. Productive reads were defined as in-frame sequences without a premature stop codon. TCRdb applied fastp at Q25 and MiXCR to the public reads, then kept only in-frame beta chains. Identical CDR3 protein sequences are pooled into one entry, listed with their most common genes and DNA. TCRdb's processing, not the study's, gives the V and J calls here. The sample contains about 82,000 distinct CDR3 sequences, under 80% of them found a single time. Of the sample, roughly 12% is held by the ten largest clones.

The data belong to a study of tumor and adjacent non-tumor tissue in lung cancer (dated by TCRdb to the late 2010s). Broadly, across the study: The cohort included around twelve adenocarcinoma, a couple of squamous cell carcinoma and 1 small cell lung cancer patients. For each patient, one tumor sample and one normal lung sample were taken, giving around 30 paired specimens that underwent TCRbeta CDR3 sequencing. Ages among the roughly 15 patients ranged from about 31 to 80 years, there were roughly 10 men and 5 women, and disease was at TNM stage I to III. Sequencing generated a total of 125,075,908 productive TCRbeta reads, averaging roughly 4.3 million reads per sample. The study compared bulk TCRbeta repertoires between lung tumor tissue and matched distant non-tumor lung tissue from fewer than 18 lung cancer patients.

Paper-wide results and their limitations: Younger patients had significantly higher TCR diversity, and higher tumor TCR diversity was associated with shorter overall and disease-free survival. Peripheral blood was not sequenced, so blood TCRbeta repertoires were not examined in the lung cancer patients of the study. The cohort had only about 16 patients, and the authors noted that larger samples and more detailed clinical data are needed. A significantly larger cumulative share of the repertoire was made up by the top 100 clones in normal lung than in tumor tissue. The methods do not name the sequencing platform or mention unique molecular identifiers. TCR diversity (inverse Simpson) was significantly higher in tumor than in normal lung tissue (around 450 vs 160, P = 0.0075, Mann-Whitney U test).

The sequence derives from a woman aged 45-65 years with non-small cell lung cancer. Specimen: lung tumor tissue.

In nucleotide form, the sequence is TGTGCCAGCAGTTTTGGAGCTAGCGTGAACACCGGGGAGCTGTTTTTT. Its protein reads: CASSFGASVNTGELFF. The rearranged segments are TRBV27 and TRBJ2-2; TRBD2 is a weak D gene call, 6 bases matching. The germline V gene (reference sequence) gives CDR1 as MNHEY and CDR2 as SMNVEV. The junction shows trimming of 3 bases on V and 1 base on J, plus 12 bases between the germline ends. The CDR3, cysteine through phenylalanine, is 16 amino acids long. This entry keeps only the CDR3 DNA: 48 bases, framed from base 1.